A selection of T cell receptor beta chains follows, all from one sample in a study of cytomegalovirus exposure and HLA in healthy donors. Measured with immunoSEQ multiplex PCR; TCRdb has only the in-frame clones, and not every one. The table lists roughly 310,000 clones, roughly 90% of them singletons. Input material: PBMCs. The receptor source for this set is a young man in good health and CMV-seronegative. The CDR3 runs from the conserved cysteine through the conserved F or W. D genes are given only for firm matches.

d_call,v_call,j_call,cdr3_aa,cdr3_nt
NA,TRBV6-5,TRBJ1-2,CASSPGALSIHGYTF,TGTGCCAGCAGCCCTGGGGCCCTGAGTATACATGGCTACACCTTC
NA,TRBV7-2,TRBJ2-7,CASSPEQSYEQYF,TGTGCCAGCAGTCCCGAACAGAGCTACGAGCAGTACTTC
TRBD1,TRBV9,TRBJ1-1,CASSVSPDRANTEAFF,TGTGCCAGCAGCGTATCACCGGACAGGGCGAACACTGAAGCTTTCTTT
NA,TRBV18,TRBJ2-2,CASSPGLNTGELFF,TGTGCCAGCTCACCGGGGCTCAACACCGGGGAGCTGTTTTTT
TRBD2,TRBV5-1,TRBJ2-3,CASSRLAGYTDTQYF,TGCGCCAGCTCGAGGCTAGCGGGGTACACAGATACGCAGTATTTT
TRBD1,TRBV30,TRBJ2-7,CAWSVLGTGTHEQYF,TGTGCCTGGAGTGTACTTGGGACAGGGACCCACGAGCAGTACTTC
NA,TRBV7-9,TRBJ2-2,CASSIPGIPTGELFF,TGTGCCAGCAGCATCCCGGGGATCCCGACCGGGGAGCTGTTTTTT
NA,TRBV7-9,TRBJ2-7,CASSLGTRAYEQYF,TGTGCCAGCAGCTTAGGGACCAGGGCCTACGAGCAGTACTTC
NA,TRBV27,TRBJ2-7,CASSLSAGAPYEQYF,TGTGCCAGCAGTTTATCAGCAGGGGCGCCCTACGAGCAGTACTTC
TRBD2,TRBV4-1,TRBJ2-3,CASSQGRLAIRTDTQYF,TGCGCCAGCAGCCAAGGCCGACTAGCGATTCGAACAGATACGCAGTATTTT
NA,TRBV21-1,TRBJ1-3,CASSKGSSGNTIYF,TGTGCCAGCAGCAAAGGGAGCTCTGGAAACACCATATATTTT
NA,TRBV19,TRBJ1-5,CASSRLQGLGNQPQHF,TGTGCCAGTAGTAGGTTGCAGGGGTTAGGCAATCAGCCCCAGCATTTT